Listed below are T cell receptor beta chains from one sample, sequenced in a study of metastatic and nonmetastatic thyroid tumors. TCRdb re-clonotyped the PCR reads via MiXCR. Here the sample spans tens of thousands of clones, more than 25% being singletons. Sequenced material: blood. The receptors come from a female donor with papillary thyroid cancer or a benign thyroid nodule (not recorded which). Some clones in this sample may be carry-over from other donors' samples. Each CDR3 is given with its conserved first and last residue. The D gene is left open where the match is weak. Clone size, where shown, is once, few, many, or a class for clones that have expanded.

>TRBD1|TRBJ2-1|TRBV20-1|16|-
TGCAGTGCTAGAGCTCAGACAGGGCGAGAGTACAATGAGGAGTTCTTC
CSARAQTGREYNEEFF
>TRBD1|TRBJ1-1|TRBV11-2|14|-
TGTGCCAGCAGCGTACAGGGGGGGAGCACTGAAGCTTTCTTT
CASSVQGGSTEAFF
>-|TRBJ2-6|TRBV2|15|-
TGTGCCAGCAGTGGTGGACACTCTGGGGCCAATGTCCTGACTTTC
CASSGGHSGANVLTF
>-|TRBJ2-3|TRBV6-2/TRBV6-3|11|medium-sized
TGTGCCAGCGGGACTCCAGATACGCAGTATTTT
CASGTPDTQYF
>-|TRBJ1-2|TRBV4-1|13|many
TGCGCCAGCAGAGGAAACGCGGATTATGGCTACACCTTC
CASRGNADYGYTF
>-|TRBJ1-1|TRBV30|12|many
TGTGCCTGGGTCCGCAGGGCCACTGAAGCTTTCTTT
CAWVRRATEAFF
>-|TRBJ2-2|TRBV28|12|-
TGTGCCAGCAGTTCCCCCCCCTGGGACCTGTTTTTT
CASSSPPWDLFF
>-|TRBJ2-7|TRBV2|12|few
TGTGCCAGCGGGCGACAGACCTACGAGCAGTACTTC
CASGRQTYEQYF
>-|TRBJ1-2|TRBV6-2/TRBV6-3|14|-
TGTGCCAGCAGTTACTCGGCCCGGGGAGGTGGCTACACCTTC
CASSYSARGGGYTF
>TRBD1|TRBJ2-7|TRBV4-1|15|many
TGCGCCAGCAGCCAAACAGGGGGCCTGGCCTACGAGCAGTACTTC
CASSQTGGLAYEQYF
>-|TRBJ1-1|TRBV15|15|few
TGTGCCACCAGCAGATCCGGCTCAATCAACACTGAAGCTTTCTTT
CATSRSGSINTEAFF
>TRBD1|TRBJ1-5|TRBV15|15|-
TGTGCCACCATCATAGAAACAGGGGTGAAAGAGCCCCAGCATTTT
CATIIETGVKEPQHF